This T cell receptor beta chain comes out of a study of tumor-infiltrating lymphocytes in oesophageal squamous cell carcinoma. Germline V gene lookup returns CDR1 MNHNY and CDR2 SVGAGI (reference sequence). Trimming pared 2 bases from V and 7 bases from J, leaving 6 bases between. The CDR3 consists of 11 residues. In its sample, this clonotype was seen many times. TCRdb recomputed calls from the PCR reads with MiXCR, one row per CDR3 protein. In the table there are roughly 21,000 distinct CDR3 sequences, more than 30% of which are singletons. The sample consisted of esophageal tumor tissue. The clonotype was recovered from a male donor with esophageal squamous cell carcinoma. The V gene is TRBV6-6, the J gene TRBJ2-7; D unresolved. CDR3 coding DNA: TGTGCCAGCAGTTACGGCCCTGAGCAGTACTTC. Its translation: CASSYGPEQYF.